These 6 T cell receptor beta chains originate from one sample sequenced in a study of CD4 T cells in relation to SARS-CoV-2 and coronaviruses. TCRdb's table, derived via immunoSEQ multiplex PCR, lists solely in-frame clones and lacks some. The sample lists about 20,000 clones; 78% were seen once. Unexposed donor CD4+ T cells date from 2011-2018, before the COVID-19 pandemic. After roughly 9 days of culture, CD4+ T cells were isolated. These receptors' antigens are unknown. Sequenced: CD4+ T cells from PBMCs, cultured in vitro. These receptors came from a human donor in good health.

This clone appeared a single time. The genes are TRBV27 and TRBJ2-5; a possible D gene is TRBD2 (6 bases). Germline loops: CDR1 MNHEY, CDR2 SMNVEV (reference sequence). The V gene lost 3 bases and the J gene lost 2 bases, with 13 bases spanning the gap. CDR3 size: 15 residues. The CDR3 region has the DNA TGTGCCAGCAGTTTGGGAGGCGGGTTTCAAGAGACCCAGTACTTC. Residues: CASSLGGGFQETQYF.

The chain joins TRBV19 to TRBJ2-3, with D perhaps TRBD2 (6 bases). Trimming pared 2 bases from V and 6 bases from J, leaving 12 bases between. Germline V lookup: CDR1 LNHDA, CDR2 SQIVND (reference sequence). The CDR3 spans 14 residues. The CDR3 nucleotides are TGTGCCAGTAGTATAACGGGAGATCTCGATACGCAGTATTTT. This encodes CASSITGDLDTQYF.

This clone has just a few counts. The V and J genes are TRBV20-1 and TRBJ2-3; D gene ambiguous. Looked up from germline, CDR1 is DFQATT and CDR2 is SNEGSKA (reference sequence). The CDR3 consists of 10 residues. V lost 4 bases, J lost 5 bases, and 4 bases lay in between. The CDR3 sequence: CSAMVDTQYF. The DNA for the CDR3 is TGCAGTGCTATGGTAGATACGCAGTATTTT.

The chain is built from TRBV7-9 and TRBJ2-5; D gene ambiguous. Germline CDR1 reads SEHNR; CDR2 reads FQNEAQ (reference sequence). CDR3 length equals 11 residues. V lost 3 bases and J lost 4, with 3 bases in between. CDR3 in amino acids: CASSFSETQYF. Here the CDR3 DNA reads TGTGCCAGCAGCTTTTCAGAGACCCAGTACTTC.

The chain couples TRBV30 to TRBJ2-1, with 11 bases fitting TRBD2. Germline V gene lookup returns CDR1 GTSNPN and CDR2 SVGIG (reference sequence). This CDR3 is 16 amino acids long. Unmatched junction bases numbered 8, after V lost 4 bases and J lost 3 bases. CDR3 bases: TGTGCCTGGAACTGGAACCTAGCGGGAGGCTACAATGAGCAGTTCTTC. Translation: CAWNWNLAGGYNEQFF.

V and J are TRBV7-6 and TRBJ2-1; no definite D call. Germline V lookup: CDR1 SGHVS, CDR2 FNYEAQ. This CDR3 comprises 13 residues. V lost 5 bases and J lost 6, with 11 bases in between. CDR3 amino acids: CASSPWGANEQFF. For the CDR3, the DNA is TGTGCCAGCAGCCCATGGGGTGCCAATGAGCAGTTCTTC.